The T cell receptor beta chain under discussion was sequenced for a study of T cell responses to AZD1222 COVID-19 vaccine. TCRdb's table, derived via immunoSEQ multiplex PCR, lists solely in-frame clones and lacks some. The table records about 110,000 clones, 70% to 90% of them present only once. CDR1 is SGHAT, CDR2 FQNNGV, per germline. Trimming cost V 3 bases and J 8 bases; bases outside gene matches: 12. The CDR3 is 16 amino acids. This chain uses TRBV11-2 with TRBJ2-1; 8 bases line up with TRBD2. This receptor was identified in an adult in good health. The sequences come from peripheral blood, collected on day 0 of AZD1222 vaccination. The chain's CDR3 is CASSFSRREGRYEQFF. DNA for the CDR3: TGTGCCAGCAGCTTCTCGAGACGGGAGGGCCGGTATGAGCAGTTCTTC.